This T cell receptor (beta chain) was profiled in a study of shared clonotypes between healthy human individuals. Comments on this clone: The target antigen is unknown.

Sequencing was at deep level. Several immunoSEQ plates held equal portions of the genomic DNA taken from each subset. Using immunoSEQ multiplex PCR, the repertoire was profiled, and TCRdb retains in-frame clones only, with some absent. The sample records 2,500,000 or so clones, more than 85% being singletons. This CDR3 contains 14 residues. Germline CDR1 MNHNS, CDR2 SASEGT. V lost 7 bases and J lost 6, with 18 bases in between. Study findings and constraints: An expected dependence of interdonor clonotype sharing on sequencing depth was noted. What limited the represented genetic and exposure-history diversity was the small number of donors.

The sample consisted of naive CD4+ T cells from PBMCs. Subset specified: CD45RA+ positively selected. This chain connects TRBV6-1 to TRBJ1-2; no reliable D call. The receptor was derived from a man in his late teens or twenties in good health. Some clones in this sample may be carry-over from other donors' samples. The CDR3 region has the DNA TGTGCCAGCACCGAACGCCCCGAGGGCCATGGCTACACCTTC. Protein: CASTERPEGHGYTF.